The rows below give T cell receptor beta chains drawn from one sample of a study of blood T cell repertoires in COVID-19. Data came from immunoSEQ multiplex PCR; TCRdb stores just in-frame clones and leaves some out. This table holds under 300,000 clones, roughly 88% found once. Sequencing was done on a sample of PBMCs or T cells enriched from blood (not recorded which). These receptors were taken from a woman in her thirties who had recovered from COVID-19. CDR3s include the opening cysteine and the closing phenylalanine or tryptophan. A D gene is named only where the DNA matches it firmly. Rows may omit the clone size; those that give it use once, few, many or a size class.

D gene	CDR3 length	V gene	J gene	clone size	CDR3 DNA	CDR3 protein
.	15	TRBV19	TRBJ1-1	.	TGTGCCAGTAGGTTAGGGGCGATGGGGAACACTGAAGCTTTCTTT	CASRLGAMGNTEAFF
.	15	TRBV6-2/TRBV6-3	TRBJ1-1	.	TGTGCCAGCAGTTACTCCGGGGGTATGGCCACTGAAGCTTTCTTT	CASSYSGGMATEAFF
.	15	TRBV7-2	TRBJ1-5	once	TGTGCCAGCAGCTTAGTTTCGTCGGGAAATCAGCCCCAGCATTTT	CASSLVSSGNQPQHF
TRBD1	15	TRBV2	TRBJ1-5	.	TGTGCCAGCAGTGAGGACAGGGGGCGGGTGAGGCCCCAGCATTTT	CASSEDRGRVRPQHF
.	14	TRBV7-2	TRBJ2-1	.	TGTGCCAGCATCCGCTCGAGCTCCTACAATGAGCAGTTCTTC	CASIRSSSYNEQFF
.	14	TRBV3-1/TRBV3-2	TRBJ1-2	.	TGTGCCAGCAGCCCGCGACAGGACCCTTGGGGCTACACCTTC	CASSPRQDPWGYTF
.	13	TRBV27	TRBJ2-5	once	TGTGCCAGCAGTTCACTAAGCGGAGAGACCCAGTACTTC	CASSSLSGETQYF
.	11	TRBV28	TRBJ1-2	once	TGTGCCAGCAGTGTCAGGGTAGGCTACACCTTC	CASSVRVGYTF
TRBD1	15	TRBV11-2	TRBJ1-6	.	TGTGCCAGCAGTCTAAGGGGGCGCAGTAATTCACCCCTCCACTTT	CASSLRGRSNSPLHF
.	13	TRBV18	TRBJ2-7	.	TGTGCCAGCTCACTAACAGACAGCTACGAGCAGTACTTC	CASSLTDSYEQYF
TRBD1	14	TRBV6-5	TRBJ1-2	.	TGTGCCAGCAGGACAGGGGGACTAAACTATGGCTACACCTTC	CASRTGGLNYGYTF
TRBD1	16	TRBV11-1	TRBJ2-5	.	TGTGCCAGCAGCTTAAGTTATGGGACAGCCCAAGAGACCCAGTACTTC	CASSLSYGTAQETQYF
.	12	TRBV6-2/TRBV6-3	TRBJ2-7	.	TGTGCCAGCAGCAACAGCCACTACGAGCAGTACTTC	CASSNSHYEQYF
TRBD1	14	TRBV7-2	TRBJ1-5	few	TGTGCCAGCAGCCAAACAGGGGGCAATCAGCCCCAGCATTTT	CASSQTGGNQPQHF
TRBD1	17	TRBV27	TRBJ1-2	.	TGTGCCAGCAGTTTATCGTCGACAGGGGCCGCTAACTATGGCTACACCTTC	CASSLSSTGAANYGYTF
.	17	TRBV4-3	TRBJ1-2	once	TGCGCCAGCAGCCAGGATACAGGGAAAGGAGGCTTCTATGGCTACACCTTC	CASSQDTGKGGFYGYTF
TRBD2	16	TRBV27	TRBJ2-1	once	TGTGCCAGCAGTCCCCCTAGCGGGAGGGCCGTTGGTGAGCAGTTCTTC	CASSPPSGRAVGEQFF
TRBD2	14	TRBV5-1	TRBJ2-4	few	TGCGCCAGCAGCTTGGAGCGGGAGACTGACATTCAGTACTTC	CASSLERETDIQYF
TRBD1	14	TRBV7-9	TRBJ2-2	.	TGTGCCAGCAGCTCACAGGGGGCAAACGGGGAGCTGTTTTTT	CASSSQGANGELFF
TRBD1	13	TRBV29-1	TRBJ1-1	.	TGCAGCGCGGGGGAGGGGGCTATTACTGAAGCTTTCTTT	CSAGEGAITEAFF
TRBD1	15	TRBV5-1	TRBJ1-1	.	TGCGCCAGCAGCAAGGGGGCAAGCGGGAACACTGAAGCTTTCTTT	CASSKGASGNTEAFF
.	14	TRBV21-1	TRBJ1-2	.	TGTGCCAGCAGCAAGGACAGCCGAAGCTATGGCTACACCTTC	CASSKDSRSYGYTF
TRBD1	14	TRBV27	TRBJ1-2	.	TGTGCCAGCAGTCTTCGACAGGGGGGGTATGGCTACACCTTC	CASSLRQGGYGYTF
.	15	TRBV27	TRBJ2-1	.	TGTGCCAGCAGTTTATCGAAGGGGGTGAATCGAGAGCAGTTCTTC	CASSLSKGVNREQFF
.	13	TRBV7-7	TRBJ2-5	.	TGTGCTAGCAGCCTGACTAGATACGAGACCCAGTACTTC	CASSLTRYETQYF
.	16	TRBV7-9	TRBJ2-2	.	TGTGCCAGCAGCTTACGGGGCGCGGGAAACACCGGGGAGCTGTTTTTT	CASSLRGAGNTGELFF
.	13	TRBV5-1	TRBJ1-5	.	TGCGCCAGCAGCTTGGGCGGTGGTCAGCCCCAGCATTTT	CASSLGGGQPQHF
TRBD2	15	TRBV7-8	TRBJ2-7	once	TGCGTCATCTTGGCTAGCGGGAGGGTAGGCTACGAGCAGTACTTC	CVILASGRVGYEQYF
.	14	TRBV2	TRBJ2-7	.	TGTGCCAGCAGCGACCTCGTGCAGGTTTACGAGCAGTACTTC	CASSDLVQVYEQYF
.	15	TRBV5-1	TRBJ1-3	.	TGCGCCAGCAGCACAGGACGGAACTCTGGAAACACCATATATTTT	CASSTGRNSGNTIYF
.	11	TRBV7-9	TRBJ1-2	.	TGTGCCAGCAGCTTATTCCCTCCGGACACCTTC	CASSLFPPDTF
TRBD2	16	TRBV5-1	TRBJ2-1	.	TGCGCCAGCAGCTCCGAGGTCGCGGGAGGCCACAATGAGCAGTTCTTC	CASSSEVAGGHNEQFF
.	15	TRBV28	TRBJ1-1	.	TGTGCCAGCAGTTTAATGGGGAGCCCGAACACTGAAGCTTTCTTT	CASSLMGSPNTEAFF
TRBD2	15	TRBV6-4	TRBJ2-1	.	TGTGCCAGCAGTGATCTAGCGGGAGATAGGAATGAGCAGTTCTTC	CASSDLAGDRNEQFF
.	17	TRBV7-2	TRBJ1-1	.	TGTGCCAGCAGCTTCGGCCTCTCCCCCCGGGGGGTCACTGAAGCTTTCTTT	CASSFGLSPRGVTEAFF
TRBD1	15	TRBV7-9	TRBJ1-3	.	TGTGCCAGCAGAGCCGGACAGGGACCTGGAAACACCATATATTTT	CASRAGQGPGNTIYF
TRBD2	15	TRBV19	TRBJ2-5	.	TGTGCCAGTAGTATAGAGTCTGGCGGGGGGAAGACCCAGTACTTC	CASSIESGGGKTQYF
.	16	TRBV28	TRBJ2-3	once	TGTGCCAGCAGTTTATTTCCCGGTACTAGCACAGATACGCAGTATTTT	CASSLFPGTSTDTQYF
.	14	TRBV25-1	TRBJ1-1	.	TGTGCCAGCAGCCCTGGGGGGGGGAACACTGAAGCTTTCTTT	CASSPGGGNTEAFF
TRBD2	14	TRBV28	TRBJ2-2	.	TGTGCCAGCTGGGCAGCGGGAGGCTCCGGGGAGCTGTTTTTT	CASWAAGGSGELFF
.	13	TRBV4-3	TRBJ2-3	.	TGCGCCAGCAGCCAAGATGGGGGGGATACGCAGTATTTT	CASSQDGGDTQYF
.	12	TRBV28	TRBJ2-2	.	TGTGCCAGCAGTTTATTAACCGGGGAGCTGTTTTTT	CASSLLTGELFF
TRBD1	15	TRBV4-1	TRBJ2-7	.	TGCGCCAGCAGTCAGGCCGGGACAGGGGCCTACGAGCAGTACTTC	CASSQAGTGAYEQYF
TRBD1	15	TRBV7-9	TRBJ1-2	.	TGTGCCAGCAGCTCTAAAAAACAGGGGAGGTATGGCTACACCTTC	CASSSKKQGRYGYTF
TRBD2	17	TRBV9	TRBJ2-1	once	TGTGCCAGCAGCGTCACCCCCCGCGCAGGGAGGGGTAATGAGCAGTTCTTC	CASSVTPRAGRGNEQFF
TRBD1	16	TRBV5-5	TRBJ1-4	.	TGTGCCAGCAGCCTCTCAAAAACAGGGGCCACCGAAAAACTGTTTTTT	CASSLSKTGATEKLFF